This record concerns one TCR beta chain sequence. This receptor's antigen is unknown. There are no base qualities to consult, and no much larger clone falls within one base. The data derive from a study of T cell clones after liver transplantation (dated by TCRdb to between 2017 and 2020). About the full investigation: Samples were obtained from ITN030ST, a randomized trial in which withdrawal of immunosuppression was attempted within 2 years of liver transplantation. Donor-reactive T cell clones were identified by TCRbeta sequencing following a pre-transplant mixed lymphocyte reaction and were subsequently tracked in post-transplant blood. As an antigen-independent comparator for donor-reactive sequences, third party-reactive TCRbeta sequences were also identified from pre-transplant MLRs. Of the eight recipients, three were HCV-positive, while the remaining recipients had been transplanted for non-autoimmune, non-viral indications. Until randomization at 12-24 months post-transplant, subjects were given standard immunosuppression, with no induction therapy. Tolerance was defined as complete withdrawal of immunosuppression for at least one year without a rise in liver enzymes beyond twice the upper limit of normal. Blood samples were collected pre-transplant, pre-randomization before withdrawal, and post-randomization after either complete withdrawal or failed withdrawal. The studied cohort comprised 8 liver transplant recipients, 3 classified as tolerant and 5 as non-tolerant. What the authors observed across the whole study: Low numbers of available donor cells limited the measurable donor-reactive repertoire in a couple of subjects. The conclusions were preliminary, being limited by small, heterogeneous patient numbers and by non-standardized post-transplant time points. Since no allograft tissue specimens were available, donor-reactive T cells may have migrated into the graft instead of being deleted. The decline in donor-reactive sequences exceeded the decline in third party-reactive sequences, suggesting partial antigen-specific deletion that was unrelated to withdrawal success. A significant post-transplant decrease in circulating donor-reactive CD4 TCRbeta sequences was observed in most of the 8 subjects, irrespective of tolerance or HCV status. After accounting for repertoire turnover, donor-reactive detection was significantly reduced in 7 of 8 subjects for CD4 and 8 of 8 for CD8.

Thawed unstimulated PBMCs were stained for CD3, CD4 and CD8 and FACS-sorted into CD3+CD4+ and CD3+CD8+ populations. All 8 studied subjects were randomized to immunosuppression withdrawal. The Qiagen DNeasy Blood and Tissue Kit was used to isolate genomic DNA. High-throughput TCRbeta CDR3 sequencing of frozen genomic DNA was performed by immunoSEQ, with PCR amplification, mapping, bias correction and internal controls included. In the paper's pipeline: Only productive rearrangements were retained, with each unique TCRbeta sequence defined by its CDR3 nucleotide sequence together with its V and J gene. For a sequence to be called donor-reactive, it needed a frequency of at least 0.01% and at least 5-fold expansion in CFSE-low cells compared with unstimulated pre-transplant cells. Minimum frequency thresholds were set for each subject on the basis of the unstimulated sample with the lowest template count, so that a detection power of at least 90% was ensured. Jensen-Shannon divergence between the top 1000 TCRbeta sequences post-transplant and pre-transplant was used to measure repertoire turnover. Two-sided Fisher's exact tests were used to test for changes in how often donor-reactive sequences were detected. TCRdb took over this immuneACCESS table, retaining in-frame rearrangements with V and J assigned. Such tables are incomplete; in checked studies, under half of the missing clones stem from an unresolved V gene, and the remainder is unexplained. V, J and clone size reflect that table, while D and trimming were determined from the DNA. The sample includes about 58,000 clones, with approximately 70% observed a single time. Roughly 2.8% of the sample goes to the ten largest clones.

Based on the germline V gene, the CDR1 and CDR2 sequences are SGHDT and YYEEEE. V is cut by 2 bases and J by 5 bases, and the space between the germline ends is 13 bases. There are 14 amino acids in the CDR3, from cysteine to phenylalanine inclusive. Just CDR3 DNA is preserved here, 42 bases in frame from base 1. The source material was CD4+ T cells from blood, sampled at the roughly 16-month timepoint. This clonotype was sampled from a human patient who received a liver transplant. Some T cells may have been brought in with the graft after a transplant. The V and J genes are TRBV5-6 and TRBJ1-1, and TRBD1 may be the D gene, going by 6 matching bases. The CDR3 reads as follows: CASSFRVGGTEAFF. The sequence in DNA is TGTGCCAGCAGCTTCAGGGTAGGGGGGACTGAAGCTTTCTTT.